The 22 T cell receptor beta chains below all came from one sample that was sequenced in a study of cytomegalovirus exposure and HLA in healthy donors. Amplification used 60 Vbeta primers and 13 Jbeta primers. Measured with immunoSEQ multiplex PCR; TCRdb has only the in-frame clones, and not every one. Seen here are approximately 180,000 clones, roughly 80% observed once, and the top ten hold roughly 1.5%. The sample comprised PBMCs. These receptors were taken from a woman in her late teens or twenties in good health and CMV-seronegative.

This clone was counted only a few times. The rearrangement joins TRBV5-3 to TRBJ2-1; TRBD1 agrees at 7 bases. TRBV5-3 belongs to the ORF category, with a function that is uncertain. This CDR3 contains 15 residues. V lost 4 bases to trimming and J lost 0 bases; unmatched junction nucleotides: 4. The CDR3 sequence: CARSGRGTSYNEQFF. CDR3 nucleotides: TGTGCCAGAAGCGGCAGGGGGACCTCCTACAATGAGCAGTTCTTC.

V is TRBV5-6 and J is TRBJ2-7; 10 bases are shared with TRBD1. Germline V CDR1 and CDR2: SGHDT, YYEEEE. The CDR3 is made up of 14 amino acids. With V trimmed by 1 base and J by 6 bases, 4 bases remained unmatched. The CDR3 DNA reads as TGTGCCAGCAGCTTGCCCGGGACAGGGGCCGAGCAGTACGTC. Translating it yields CASSLPGTGAEQYV.

This clone was observed a single time. The chain couples TRBV28 to TRBJ2-2; possible D gene TRBD2, 5 bases. This CDR3 is built from 16 residues. The germline V gene has CDR1 MDHEN and CDR2 SYDVKM. The V end lost 6 bases, the J end lost 0 bases, and 14 bases lay between the germline ends. DNA of the CDR3: TGTGCCAGCAGCCAACGGCGGGCCCCGAACACCGGGGAGCTGTTTTTT. It codes for CASSQRRAPNTGELFF.

This clone has just one count. The rearrangement links TRBV27 to TRBJ2-3; TRBD2 aligns across 10 bases. Germline values: CDR1 MNHEY, CDR2 SMNVEV (reference sequence). J was trimmed by 2 bases and V by 6 bases; bases with no gene match: 8. CDR3 length: 16 amino acids. DNA for the CDR3: TGTGCCAGCAGCCCATGGACTAGCGGAAACACAGATACGCAGTATTTT. It codes for CASSPWTSGNTDTQYF.

The J gene is TRBJ1-1, the V gene TRBV7-3, with a tentative D call TRBD1 (5 bases). V lost 0 bases to trimming and J lost 1 base, with 36 bases between them. Germline V gene sequence: CDR1 SGHTA, CDR2 FQGTGA. CDR3 length: 24 residues. The CDR3 region is CASSLTPGLVFTRVAHTKNTEAFF. The CDR3 DNA reads as TGTGCCAGCAGCTTAACCCCGGGACTAGTTTTTACCCGCGTCGCCCACACAAAGAACACTGAAGCTTTCTTT.

This chain connects TRBV19 to TRBJ2-7, with 7 positions matching TRBD1. V shed 3 bases, J shed 3 bases, and the junction held 5 bases outside the gene matches. The CDR3 has 14 amino acids. Germline V gene sequence: CDR1 LNHDA, CDR2 SQIVND (reference sequence). The CDR3 DNA follows: TGTGCCAGTAGTATTTCCGCAGGGGGCTACGAGCAGTACGTC. It translates to CASSISAGGYEQYV.

The rearrangement joins TRBV5-6 to TRBJ2-5, with 11 bases lining up with TRBD2. J was trimmed by 2 bases and V by 0 bases; bases with no gene match: 9. The germline CDR1 and CDR2 sequences are SGHDT and YYEEEE. This CDR3 comprises 18 residues. CDR3: CASSLAVAGGPPQETQYF. The DNA of the CDR3 is TGTGCCAGCAGCTTGGCGGTAGCGGGAGGGCCTCCGCAAGAGACCCAGTACTTC. The whole variable domain, filled in from reference TRBV5-6 and TRBJ2-5, reads DAGVTQSPTHLIKTRGQQVTLRCSPKSGHDTVSWYQQALGQGPQFIFQYYEEEERQRGNFPDRFSGHQFPNYSSELNVNALLLGDSALYLCASSLAVAGGPPQETQYFGPGTRLLVL.

The rearrangement joins TRBV28 to TRBJ2-7, with 7 bases identical to TRBD2. V lost 5 bases and J lost 0; bases outside the gene matches: 7. Germline assignment: CDR1 MDHEN and CDR2 SYDVKM. This CDR3 is built from 15 residues. CDR3 region: CASSPAGGGSYEQYF. As DNA, the CDR3 is TGTGCCAGCAGTCCGGCGGGCGGGGGCTCCTACGAGCAGTACTTC.

The J gene is TRBJ1-2, the V gene TRBV30; 7 bases match TRBD1. CDR3 length equals 12 residues. Trimming cost V 8 bases and J 4 bases; bases outside gene matches: 7. Germline V lookup: CDR1 GTSNPN, CDR2 SVGIG (reference sequence). The CDR3 coding sequence is TGTGCCGCAAACAGGGGACTCTATGGCTACACCTTC. Protein: CAANRGLYGYTF.

The chain is built from TRBV4-3 and TRBJ2-3, with D possibly TRBD1 on 5 matching bases. V was pared by 6 bases and J by 6 bases, with 16 bases between. Germline V gene data show CDR1 as LGHNA and CDR2 as YSLEER. This CDR3 spans 14 amino acids. CDR3 in DNA: TGCGCCAGCAGTCTGGGGCAGACCAGCGATACGCAGTATTTT. Translating gives CASSLGQTSDTQYF.

The count of this clone is one. V is TRBV4-1 and J is TRBJ2-3, with a possible D match to TRBD2 (5 bases). The CDR3 is made up of 14 amino acids. V was clipped by 4 bases and J by 2 bases, with 10 bases between them. In germline, CDR1 is MGHRA, CDR2 YSYEKL. The CDR3 DNA reads TGCGCCAGCAGCCCGCGGGTCCTCACAGATACGCAGTATTTT. Its translation is CASSPRVLTDTQYF.

The genes are TRBV5-1 and TRBJ2-1, with D perhaps matching TRBD2 (5 bases). Germline values: CDR1 SGHRS, CDR2 YFSETQ. CDR3 length: 15 amino acids. Trimming removed 0 bases from V and 6 bases from J, with 13 bases in between. CDR3 region: CASSLDTSGGNEQFF. The CDR3 DNA is TGCGCCAGCAGCTTGGATACCAGCGGAGGCAATGAGCAGTTCTTC.

This clone was detected only once. This chain links TRBV6-5 with TRBJ1-5, with TRBD1 matching over 8 bases. V was clipped by 3 bases and J by 0 bases; unmatched bases: 1. The CDR3 length is 15 residues. CDR1 and CDR2 (germline): MNHEY, SVGAGI. The CDR3 bases are TGTGCCAGCAGTTATGACAGGGGTAGCAATCAGCCCCAGCATTTT. Protein product: CASSYDRGSNQPQHF.

V is TRBV6-5 and J is TRBJ2-1, with D possibly TRBD2 on 8 matching bases. Germline CDR1 MNHEY, CDR2 SVGAGI. Trimming left V 10 bases short and J 5 bases short, with 18 bases between. The CDR3 is 14 amino acids. The CDR3 reads CAIALAGQHNEQFF. As DNA, the CDR3 is TGTGCCATAGCCTTAGCGGGACAGCACAATGAGCAGTTCTTC.

The chain has TRBV9 and TRBJ1-3, with D unclear. The germline V gene encodes CDR1 SGDLS and CDR2 YYNGEE. Trimming took off 3 bases at V and 14 bases at J, with 15 bases between the two ends. There are 12 residues in the CDR3. The CDR3 region has the DNA TGTGCCAGCAGCGATTACCGAGACTCCGTATATTTT. Encoded protein: CASSDYRDSVYF.

The rearrangement links TRBV7-7 to TRBJ2-1, with 8 bases that match TRBD1. Germline V gives CDR1 SSHAT, CDR2 FNYEAQ (reference sequence). Trimming took 4 bases from V and 8 from J; bases not matched to a gene: 4. This CDR3 has 13 residues. As DNA, the CDR3 is TGTGCCAGCAGCTCACAGGGGGTGGATGAGCAGTTCTTC. This sequence encodes CASSSQGVDEQFF.

The V and J genes are TRBV5-1 and TRBJ2-7; 10 bases are shared with TRBD1. The CDR3 sequence is 15 residues long. V shed 5 bases and J 0 bases; nucleotides not matched to a gene: 5. The germline V gene encodes CDR1 SGHRS and CDR2 YFSETQ. In nucleotides, the CDR3 is TGCGCCAGCAGACAGGACAGGGGGAACTCCTACGAGCAGTACGTC. This encodes CASRQDRGNSYEQYV.

J is TRBJ2-7 and V is TRBV6-5; 7 positions match TRBD1. The CDR3 spans 11 residues. Germline lookup yields CDR1 MNHEY and CDR2 SVGAGI. Trimming took 8 bases from V and 3 from J; bases not matched to a gene: 1. The CDR3 region is CASDRDYEQYF. CDR3 sequence (DNA): TGTGCCAGCGACAGGGACTACGAGCAGTACTTC.

The rearrangement uses TRBV6-5 and TRBJ2-1; D is possibly TRBD2 (6 bases). V was clipped by 0 bases and J by 4 bases, with 13 bases between them. CDR1 MNHEY and CDR2 SVGAGI come from the germline V gene. The length of the CDR3 is 16 residues. The CDR3 region is CASSYSEGRPYNEQFF. The CDR3 coding sequence is TGTGCCAGCAGTTACTCGGAGGGCAGGCCTTACAATGAGCAGTTCTTC.

The rearrangement uses TRBV6-1 and TRBJ1-1; D not certain. Germline-derived CDR1 and CDR2 are MNHNS and SASEGT. This CDR3 spans 14 amino acids. V gave up 4 bases and J gave up 3 bases, with 12 bases separating them. CDR3 sequence reads: CASSVRGSHTEAFF. CDR3 nucleotides: TGTGCCAGCAGTGTTAGAGGGAGCCACACTGAAGCTTTCTTT.

The chain couples TRBV9 to TRBJ1-1; D remains ambiguous. V was trimmed by 0 bases and J by 11 bases, leaving 11 bases between them. CDR1 and CDR2 (germline): SGDLS, YYNGEE. CDR3 length equals 12 residues. DNA for the CDR3: TGTGCCAGCAGCGTAGAAGGGAGGGTGGCTTTCTTT. Its protein product is CASSVEGRVAFF.

This chain joins TRBV4-3 and TRBJ2-1, with 10 nucleotides matching TRBD2. Per the germline V gene, CDR1 is LGHNA and CDR2 is YSLEER. Trimming took 0 bases from V and 9 from J; bases not matched to a gene: 5. The CDR3 is made up of 15 amino acids. The CDR3 reads CASSQEALAGFEQFF. The CDR3 region has the DNA TGCGCCAGCAGCCAAGAGGCACTAGCGGGATTTGAGCAGTTCTTC.